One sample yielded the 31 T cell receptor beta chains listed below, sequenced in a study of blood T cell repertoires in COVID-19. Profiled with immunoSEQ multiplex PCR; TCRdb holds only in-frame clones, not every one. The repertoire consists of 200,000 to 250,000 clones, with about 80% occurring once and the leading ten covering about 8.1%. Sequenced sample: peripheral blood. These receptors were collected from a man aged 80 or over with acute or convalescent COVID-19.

CDR3 DNA: TGTGCCAGCGGAGTGGGGGGGCGCACCGGGGAGCTGTTTTTT. Amino acid sequence: CASGVGGRTGELFF. V and J are TRBV6-5 and TRBJ2-2, with D possibly matching TRBD2 (7 bases). Germline CDR1 and CDR2: MNHEY and SVGAGI. Deletions cut 8 bases from V and 4 bases from J, with 14 bases between. CDR3 length equals 14 residues.

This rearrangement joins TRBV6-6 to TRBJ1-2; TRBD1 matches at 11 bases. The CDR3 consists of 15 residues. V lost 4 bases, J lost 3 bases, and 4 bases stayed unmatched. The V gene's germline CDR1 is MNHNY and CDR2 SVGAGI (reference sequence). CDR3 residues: CASSLGTGGYYGYTF. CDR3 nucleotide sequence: TGTGCCAGCAGTTTAGGGACAGGGGGATACTATGGCTACACCTTC.

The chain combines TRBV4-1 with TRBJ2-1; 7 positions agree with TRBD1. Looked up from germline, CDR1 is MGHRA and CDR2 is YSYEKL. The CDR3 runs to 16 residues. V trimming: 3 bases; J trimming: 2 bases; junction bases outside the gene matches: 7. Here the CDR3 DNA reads TGCGCCAGCAGCCAGGGTCGACAGGGCCCCTACAATGAGCAGTTCTTC. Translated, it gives CASSQGRQGPYNEQFF.

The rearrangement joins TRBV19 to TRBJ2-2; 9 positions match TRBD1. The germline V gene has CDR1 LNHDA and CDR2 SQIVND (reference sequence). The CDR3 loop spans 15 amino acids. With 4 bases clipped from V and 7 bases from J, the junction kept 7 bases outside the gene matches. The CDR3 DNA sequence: TGTGCCAGTAGTAAATTCGGGACAGGGCTCGGGGAGCTGTTTTTT. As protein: CASSKFGTGLGELFF.

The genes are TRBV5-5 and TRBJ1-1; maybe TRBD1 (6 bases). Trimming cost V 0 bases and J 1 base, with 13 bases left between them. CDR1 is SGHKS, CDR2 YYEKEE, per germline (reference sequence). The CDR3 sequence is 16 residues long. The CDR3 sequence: CASSLGRGAPNTEAFF. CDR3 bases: TGTGCCAGCAGCTTGGGCCGGGGGGCGCCGAACACTGAAGCTTTCTTT.

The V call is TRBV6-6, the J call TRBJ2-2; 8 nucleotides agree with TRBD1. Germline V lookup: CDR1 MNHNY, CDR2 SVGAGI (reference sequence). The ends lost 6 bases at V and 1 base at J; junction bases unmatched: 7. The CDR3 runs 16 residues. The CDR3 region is CASRADGQGNTGELFF. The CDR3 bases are TGTGCCAGCAGGGCAGACGGACAGGGGAACACCGGGGAGCTGTTTTTT.

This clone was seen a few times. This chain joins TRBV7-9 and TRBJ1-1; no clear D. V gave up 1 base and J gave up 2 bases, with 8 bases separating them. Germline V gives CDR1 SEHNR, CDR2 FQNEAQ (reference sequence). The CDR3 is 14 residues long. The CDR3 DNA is TGTGCCAGCAGCTTAGTGGGCAGCAACACTGAAGCTTTCTTT. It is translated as CASSLVGSNTEAFF.

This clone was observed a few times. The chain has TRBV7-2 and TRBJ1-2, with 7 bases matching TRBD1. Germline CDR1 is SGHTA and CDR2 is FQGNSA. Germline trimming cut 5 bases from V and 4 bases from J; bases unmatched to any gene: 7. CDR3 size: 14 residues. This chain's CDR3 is CASSLSRDSYGYTF. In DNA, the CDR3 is TGTGCCAGCAGCCTTTCACGGGACAGCTATGGCTACACCTTC.

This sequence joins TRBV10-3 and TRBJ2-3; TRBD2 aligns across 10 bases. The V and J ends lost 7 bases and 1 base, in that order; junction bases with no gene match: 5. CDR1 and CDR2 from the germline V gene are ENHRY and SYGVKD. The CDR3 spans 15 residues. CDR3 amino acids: CAINKGLAGTDTQYF. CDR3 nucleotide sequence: TGTGCCATCAACAAAGGACTAGCGGGCACAGATACGCAGTATTTT.

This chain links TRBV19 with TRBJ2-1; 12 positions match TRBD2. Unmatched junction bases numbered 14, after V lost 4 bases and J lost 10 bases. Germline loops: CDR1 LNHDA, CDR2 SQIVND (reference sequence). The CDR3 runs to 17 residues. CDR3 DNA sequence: TGTGCCAGTAGTACACCCCCGACTAGCGGGAGAGGGAGCGAGCAGTTCTTC. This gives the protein CASSTPPTSGRGSEQFF. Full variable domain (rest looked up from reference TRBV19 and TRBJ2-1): DGGITQSPKYLFRKEGQNVTLSCEQNLNHDAMYWYRQDPGQGLRLIYYSQIVNDFQKGDIAEGYSVSREKKESFPLTVTSAQKNPTAFYLCASSTPPTSGRGSEQFFGPGTRLTVL.

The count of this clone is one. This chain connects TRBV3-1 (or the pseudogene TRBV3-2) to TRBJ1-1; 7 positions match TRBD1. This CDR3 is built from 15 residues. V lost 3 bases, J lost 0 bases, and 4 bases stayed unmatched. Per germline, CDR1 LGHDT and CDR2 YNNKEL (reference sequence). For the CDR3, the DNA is TGTGCCAGCAGCCAGTGGGACAGCTTGAACACTGAAGCTTTCTTT. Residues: CASSQWDSLNTEAFF.

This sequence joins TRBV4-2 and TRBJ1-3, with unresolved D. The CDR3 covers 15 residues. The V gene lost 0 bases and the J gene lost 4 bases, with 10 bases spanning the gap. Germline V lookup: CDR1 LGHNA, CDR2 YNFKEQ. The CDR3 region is CASSQETTLGNTIYF. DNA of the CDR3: TGTGCCAGCAGCCAAGAAACAACGTTAGGAAACACCATATATTTT.

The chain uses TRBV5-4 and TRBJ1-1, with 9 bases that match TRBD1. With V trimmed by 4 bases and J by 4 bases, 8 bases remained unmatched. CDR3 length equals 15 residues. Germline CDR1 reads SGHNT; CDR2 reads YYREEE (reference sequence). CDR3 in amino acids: CASSMIQGAFTEAFF. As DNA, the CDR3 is TGTGCCAGCAGCATGATACAGGGGGCGTTCACTGAAGCTTTCTTT.

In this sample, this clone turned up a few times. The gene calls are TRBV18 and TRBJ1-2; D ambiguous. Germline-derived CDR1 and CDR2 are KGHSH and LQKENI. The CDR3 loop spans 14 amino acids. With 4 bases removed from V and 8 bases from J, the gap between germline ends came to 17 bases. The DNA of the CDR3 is TGTGCCAGCTCACTCGGTCTGGTCTCGAGCGGCTACACCTTC. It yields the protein CASSLGLVSSGYTF.

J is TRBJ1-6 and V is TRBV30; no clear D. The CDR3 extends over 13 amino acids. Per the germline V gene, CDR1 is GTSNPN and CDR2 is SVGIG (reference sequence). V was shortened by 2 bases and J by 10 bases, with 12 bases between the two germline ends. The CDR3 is CAWSTGVGSPLHF. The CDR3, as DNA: TGTGCCTGGAGTACCGGGGTTGGGTCACCCCTCCACTTT.

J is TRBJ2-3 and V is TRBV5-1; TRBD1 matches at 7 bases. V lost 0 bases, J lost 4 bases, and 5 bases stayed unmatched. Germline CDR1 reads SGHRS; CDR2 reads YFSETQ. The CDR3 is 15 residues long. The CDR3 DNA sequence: TGCGCCAGCAGCTTGGTAGGGGGCAACGCAGATACGCAGTATTTT. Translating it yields CASSLVGGNADTQYF. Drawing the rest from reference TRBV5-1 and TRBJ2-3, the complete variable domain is KAGVTQTPRYLIKTRGQQVTLSCSPISGHRSVSWYQQTPGQGLQFLFEYFSETQRNKGNFPGRFSGRQFSNSRSEMNVSTLELGDSALYLCASSLVGGNADTQYFGPGTRLTVL.

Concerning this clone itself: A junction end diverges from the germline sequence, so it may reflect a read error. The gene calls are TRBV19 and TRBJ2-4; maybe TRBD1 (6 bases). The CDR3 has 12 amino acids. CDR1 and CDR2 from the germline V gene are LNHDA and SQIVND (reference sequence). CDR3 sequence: CASGGQKSIQYF. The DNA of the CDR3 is TGTGCCAGTGGCGGACAGAAAAGCATTCAGTACTTC.

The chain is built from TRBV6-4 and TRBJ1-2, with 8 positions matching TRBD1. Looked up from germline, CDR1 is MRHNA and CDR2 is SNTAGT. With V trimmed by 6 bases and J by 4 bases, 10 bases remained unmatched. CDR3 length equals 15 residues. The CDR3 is CASRKYGQGLYGYTF. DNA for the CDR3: TGTGCCAGCAGGAAGTACGGACAGGGACTCTATGGCTACACCTTC.

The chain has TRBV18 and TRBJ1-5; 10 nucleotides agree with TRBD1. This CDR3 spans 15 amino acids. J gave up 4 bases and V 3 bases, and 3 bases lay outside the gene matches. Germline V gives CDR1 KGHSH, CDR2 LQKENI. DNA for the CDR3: TGTGCCAGCTCACCCGGGACAGGGGATAATCAGCCCCAGCATTTT. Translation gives CASSPGTGDNQPQHF.

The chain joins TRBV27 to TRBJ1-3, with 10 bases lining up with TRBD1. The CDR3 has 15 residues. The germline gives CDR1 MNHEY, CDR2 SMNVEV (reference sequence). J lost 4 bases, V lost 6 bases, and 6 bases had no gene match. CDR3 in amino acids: CASRGGTGAGNTIYF. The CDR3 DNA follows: TGTGCCAGCAGGGGGGGGACAGGGGCCGGAAACACCATATATTTT.

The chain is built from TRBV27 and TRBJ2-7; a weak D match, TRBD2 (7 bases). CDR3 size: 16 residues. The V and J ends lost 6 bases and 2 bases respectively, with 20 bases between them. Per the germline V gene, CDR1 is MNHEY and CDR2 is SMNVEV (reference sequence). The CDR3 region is CASRPSLGRGTYEQYF. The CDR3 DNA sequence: TGTGCCAGCAGGCCCTCTTTGGGGAGGGGGACCTACGAGCAGTACTTC.

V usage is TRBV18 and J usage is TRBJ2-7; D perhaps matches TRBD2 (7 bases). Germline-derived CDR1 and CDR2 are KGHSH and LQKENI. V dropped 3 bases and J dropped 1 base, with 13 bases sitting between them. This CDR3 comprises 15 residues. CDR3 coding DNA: TGTGCCAGCTCACCGGGGGGGGCCCCATCCTACGAGCAGTACTTC. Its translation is CASSPGGAPSYEQYF.

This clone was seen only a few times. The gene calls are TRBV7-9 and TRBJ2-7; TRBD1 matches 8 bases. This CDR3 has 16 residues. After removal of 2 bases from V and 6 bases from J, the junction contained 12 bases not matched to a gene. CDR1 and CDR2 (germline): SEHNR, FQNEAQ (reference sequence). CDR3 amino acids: CASSLSGGSGIGEQYF. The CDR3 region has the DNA TGTGCCAGCAGCTTATCAGGGGGCTCTGGCATTGGCGAGCAGTACTTC.

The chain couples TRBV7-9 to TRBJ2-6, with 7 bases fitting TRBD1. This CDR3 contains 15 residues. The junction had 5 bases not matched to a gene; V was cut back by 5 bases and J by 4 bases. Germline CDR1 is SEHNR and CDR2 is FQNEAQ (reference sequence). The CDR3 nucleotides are TGTGCCAGCAGCCGAACAGGGGCCGGGGCCAACGTCCTGACTTTC. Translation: CASSRTGAGANVLTF.

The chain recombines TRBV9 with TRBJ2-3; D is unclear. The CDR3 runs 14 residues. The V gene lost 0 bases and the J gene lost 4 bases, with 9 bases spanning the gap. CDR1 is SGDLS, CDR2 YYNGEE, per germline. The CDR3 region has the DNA TGTGCCAGCAGCGTAGGGAGTCAGTCAGATACGCAGTATTTT. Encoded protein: CASSVGSQSDTQYF.

The CDR3 region is CASSYGVTSRYEQYF. The CDR3 region has the DNA TGTGCCAGCAGTTACGGTGTGACTAGTAGGTACGAGCAGTACTTC. The chain links TRBV6-5 to TRBJ2-7, with a tentative D call TRBD2 (6 bases). The CDR3 length is 15 residues. The V end was cut by 2 bases, the J end by 4 bases, with 15 bases between. Germline V CDR1 and CDR2: MNHEY, SVGAGI.

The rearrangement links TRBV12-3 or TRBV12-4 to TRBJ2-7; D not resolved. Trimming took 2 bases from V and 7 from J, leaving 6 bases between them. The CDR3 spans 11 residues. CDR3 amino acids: CASSLLQEQYF. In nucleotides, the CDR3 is TGTGCCAGCAGTTTACTACAGGAGCAGTACTTC.

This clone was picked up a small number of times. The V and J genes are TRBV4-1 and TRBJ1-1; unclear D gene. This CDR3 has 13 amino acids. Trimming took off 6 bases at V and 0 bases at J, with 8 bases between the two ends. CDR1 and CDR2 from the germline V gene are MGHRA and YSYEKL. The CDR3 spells CASRPLVNTEAFF. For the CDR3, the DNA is TGCGCCAGCAGGCCACTAGTGAACACTGAAGCTTTCTTT.

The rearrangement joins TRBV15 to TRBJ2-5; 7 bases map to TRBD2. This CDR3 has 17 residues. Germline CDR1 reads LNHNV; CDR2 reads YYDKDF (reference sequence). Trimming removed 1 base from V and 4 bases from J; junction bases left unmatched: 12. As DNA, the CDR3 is TGTGCCACCAGCAGAGGGCCTTGGGCGGGAGAGACAGAGACCCAGTACTTC. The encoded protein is CATSRGPWAGETETQYF.

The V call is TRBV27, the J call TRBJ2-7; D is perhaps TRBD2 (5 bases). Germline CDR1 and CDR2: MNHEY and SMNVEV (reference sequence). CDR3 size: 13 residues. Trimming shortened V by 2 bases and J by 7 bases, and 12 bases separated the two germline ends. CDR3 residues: CASSLGGAREQYF. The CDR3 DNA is TGTGCCAGCAGTTTAGGAGGTGCGCGGGAGCAGTACTTC.

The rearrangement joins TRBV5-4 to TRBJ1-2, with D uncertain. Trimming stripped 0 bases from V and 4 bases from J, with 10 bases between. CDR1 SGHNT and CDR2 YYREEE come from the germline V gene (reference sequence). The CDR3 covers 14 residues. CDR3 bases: TGTGCCAGCAGCTTGGCCGGGAGCTCCTATGGCTACACCTTC. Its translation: CASSLAGSSYGYTF.